The 15 T cell receptor beta chains below come from one sample, sequenced in a study of blood T cell repertoires in COVID-19. Assay: immunoSEQ multiplex PCR; the TCRdb copy retains only in-frame clones and omits some. Of roughly 180,000 clones in the sample, 75% to 90% were seen once. The sample consisted of PBMCs or T cells enriched from blood (not recorded which). The receptors were gathered from a man aged 35-49 years who had recovered from COVID-19.

CDR3: CASSYPRQRGANIQETQYF. The CDR3 nucleotides read TGTGCCAGCAGCTACCCCAGGCAGCGGGGGGCCAACATTCAAGAGACCCAGTACTTC. This chain uses TRBV7-6 with TRBJ2-5; 9 bases fit TRBD2. Germline CDR1 and CDR2: SGHVS and FNYEAQ. The CDR3 is 19 amino acids. The V gene end was trimmed by 4 bases and the J gene end by 2 bases; junction bases not matched to a gene: 17.

The genes are TRBV6-1 and TRBJ2-3, with 7 bases fitting TRBD1. The length of the CDR3 is 16 residues. V shed 4 bases and J 0 bases; nucleotides not matched to a gene: 7. Per the germline V gene, CDR1 is MNHNS and CDR2 is SASEGT. As DNA, the CDR3 is TGTGCCAGCAGTGTCAGGGGGACGGTAAGCACAGATACGCAGTATTTT. Translation gives CASSVRGTVSTDTQYF.

The chain employs TRBV5-5 and TRBJ1-1; TRBD1 matches 7 bases. Per germline, CDR1 SGHKS and CDR2 YYEKEE (reference sequence). This CDR3 comprises 19 residues. J lost 1 base, V lost 7 bases, and 22 bases had no gene match. DNA of the CDR3: TGTGCCAGCCGAGCTTGGATTTCCGGACAGGTTGGGACGAACACTGAAGCTTTCTTT. Protein: CASRAWISGQVGTNTEAFF. The full variable domain, completed using reference TRBV5-5 and TRBJ1-1, is DAGVTQSPTHLIKTRGQQVTLRCSPISGHKSVSWYQQVLGQGPQFIFQYYEKEERGRGNFPDRFSARQFPNYSSELNVNALLLGDSALYLCASRAWISGQVGTNTEAFFGQGTRLTVV.

The V and J genes are TRBV9 and TRBJ1-1, with TRBD1 matching over 7 bases. The V gene's germline CDR1 is SGDLS and CDR2 YYNGEE. The junction had 4 bases not matched to a gene; V was cut back by 0 bases and J by 2 bases. The CDR3 consists of 15 residues. The CDR3 DNA is TGTGCCAGCAGCGTAGTCAGGGGGGCAAACACTGAAGCTTTCTTT. It codes for CASSVVRGANTEAFF. The entire variable domain, with the rest obtained from reference TRBV9 and TRBJ1-1, is as follows: DSGVTQTPKHLITATGQRVTLRCSPRSGDLSVYWYQQSLDQGLQFLIQYYNGEERAKGNILERFSAQQFPDLHSELNLSSLELGDSALYFCASSVVRGANTEAFFGQGTRLTVV.

The chain couples TRBV19 to TRBJ2-2; D is possibly TRBD2 (6 bases). The length of the CDR3 is 14 residues. The germline CDR1 and CDR2 sequences are LNHDA and SQIVND (reference sequence). V was shortened by 5 bases and J by 2 bases, with 9 bases between the two germline ends. This chain's CDR3 is CASSWAGNTGELFF. In nucleotides, the CDR3 is TGTGCCAGTAGTTGGGCGGGAAACACCGGGGAGCTGTTTTTT.

This clone was detected once. This chain connects TRBV24-1 to TRBJ2-1; D unresolved. CDR3 size: 11 residues. From germline, CDR1 is KGHDR and CDR2 SFDVKD. V shed 5 bases and J shed 6 bases, with 4 bases lying between them. The CDR3 DNA is TGTGCCACCAGTGTGAGCAATGAGCAGTTCTTC. Translated: CATSVSNEQFF.

The chain employs TRBV6-1 and TRBJ1-1; maybe TRBD1 (5 bases). CDR3 length equals 17 residues. Germline V CDR1 and CDR2: MNHNS, SASEGT. V lost 3 bases, J lost 0 bases, and 17 bases lay in between. The CDR3 loop reads CASSEGPTVLMNTEAFF. The CDR3 DNA follows: TGTGCCAGCAGTGAGGGGCCGACAGTTCTCATGAACACTGAAGCTTTCTTT.

This sequence joins TRBV5-6 and TRBJ1-2; no clear D. V was shortened by 2 bases and J by 6 bases, with 5 bases between the two germline ends. The CDR3 consists of 11 residues. The germline V gene has CDR1 SGHDT and CDR2 YYEEEE. In nucleotides, the CDR3 is TGTGCCAGCAGCTTTGGGCATGGCTACACCTTC. Its translation is CASSFGHGYTF.

This clone was counted only a few times. This rearrangement joins TRBV5-1 to TRBJ1-3; 8 positions agree with TRBD1. This CDR3 contains 16 residues. Germline lookup yields CDR1 SGHRS and CDR2 YFSETQ. With V trimmed by 5 bases and J by 0 bases, 7 bases remained unmatched. CDR3 in amino acids: CASSAGTGNSGNTIYF. The CDR3 DNA reads TGCGCCAGCAGTGCCGGGACAGGCAACTCTGGAAACACCATATATTTT.

J is TRBJ2-5 and V is TRBV9; 8 bases agree with TRBD1. Germline CDR1 and CDR2: SGDLS and YYNGEE. The CDR3 is made up of 15 amino acids. The V and J ends lost 3 bases and 5 bases, in that order; junction bases with no gene match: 9. CDR3 protein: CASSAPGQARETQYF. Written as DNA, the CDR3 is TGTGCCAGCAGCGCCCCGGGACAGGCGAGGGAGACCCAGTACTTC.

The chain couples TRBV4-2 to TRBJ2-7; 9 positions match TRBD1. Germline CDR1 reads LGHNA; CDR2 reads YNFKEQ. The CDR3 is 15 residues long. V lost 1 base to trimming and J lost 2 bases; unmatched junction nucleotides: 3. The CDR3 DNA reads TGTGCCAGCAGCCAAGCACAGGGGGCAGCCTACGAGCAGTACTTC. The encoded protein is CASSQAQGAAYEQYF.

This rearrangement joins TRBV19 to TRBJ2-3; 7 positions agree with TRBD1. CDR1 is LNHDA and CDR2 is SQIVND in the germline V gene (reference sequence). CDR3 length: 17 residues. The junction had 15 bases not matched to a gene; V was cut back by 5 bases and J by 4 bases. The CDR3 DNA is TGTGCCAGTAGTCCCTACAGGGGAGTTTCGATTGCAGATACGCAGTATTTT. It encodes CASSPYRGVSIADTQYF. Using reference TRBV19 and TRBJ2-3 for the parts outside the CDR3, the full variable domain is DGGITQSPKYLFRKEGQNVTLSCEQNLNHDAMYWYRQDPGQGLRLIYYSQIVNDFQKGDIAEGYSVSREKKESFPLTVTSAQKNPTAFYLCASSPYRGVSIADTQYFGPGTRLTVL.

This chain connects TRBV4-1 to TRBJ1-5, with D hard to call. Trimming took off 0 bases at V and 0 bases at J, with 18 bases between the two ends. Germline V gene data show CDR1 as MGHRA and CDR2 as YSYEKL. This CDR3 comprises 19 residues. The CDR3 DNA follows: TGCGCCAGCAGCCAAGATCAATCGTTTTTGCGAGATAGCAATCAGCCCCAGCATTTT. Translated, it gives CASSQDQSFLRDSNQPQHF.

As regards this clone: A junction boundary mismatches the germline segment, possibly from a read error. The rearrangement links TRBV18 to TRBJ1-1; the D gene is possibly TRBD1 (5 bases). CDR1 and CDR2 from the germline V gene are KGHSH and LQKENI. This CDR3 is 13 amino acids long. CDR3: CVSSPRGNTEAFF. In DNA, the CDR3 is TGTGTCAGCTCACCAAGGGGAAACACTGAAGCTTTCTTT.

The rearrangement joins TRBV21-1 to TRBJ1-6; no DNA check was done on the table's D call, TRBD1. TRBV21-1 is tagged as a pseudogene. The CDR3 runs 16 residues. This CDR3 is CASSHYSGTDNSPLHF. CDR3 in DNA: TGTGCCAGCAGCCACTATTCAGGGACAGATAATTCACCCCTCCACTTT.